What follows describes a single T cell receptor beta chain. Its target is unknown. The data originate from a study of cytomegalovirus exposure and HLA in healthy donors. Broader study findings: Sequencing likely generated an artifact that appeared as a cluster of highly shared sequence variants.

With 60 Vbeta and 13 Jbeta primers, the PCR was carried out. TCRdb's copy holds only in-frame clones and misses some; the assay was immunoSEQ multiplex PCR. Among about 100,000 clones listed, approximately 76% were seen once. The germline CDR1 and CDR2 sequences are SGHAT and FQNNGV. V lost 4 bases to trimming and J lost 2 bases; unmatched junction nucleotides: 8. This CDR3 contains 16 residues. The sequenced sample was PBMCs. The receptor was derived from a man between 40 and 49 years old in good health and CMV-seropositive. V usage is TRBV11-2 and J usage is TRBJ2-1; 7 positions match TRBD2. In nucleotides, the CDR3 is TGTGCCAGCAGCTCACTAGCGTCGCTCCCCTACAATGAGCAGTTCTTC. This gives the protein CASSSLASLPYNEQFF.